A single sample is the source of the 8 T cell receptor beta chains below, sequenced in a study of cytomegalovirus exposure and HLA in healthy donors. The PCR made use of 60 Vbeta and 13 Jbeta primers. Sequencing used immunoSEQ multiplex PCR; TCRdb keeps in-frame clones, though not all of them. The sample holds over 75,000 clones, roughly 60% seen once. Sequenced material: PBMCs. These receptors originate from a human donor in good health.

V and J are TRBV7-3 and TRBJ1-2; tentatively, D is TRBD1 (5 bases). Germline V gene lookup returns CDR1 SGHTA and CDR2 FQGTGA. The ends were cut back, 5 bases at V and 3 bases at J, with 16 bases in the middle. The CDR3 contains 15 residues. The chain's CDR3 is CASSPTGAYDYGYTF. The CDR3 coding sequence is TGTGCCAGCAGCCCGACTGGGGCCTATGACTATGGCTACACCTTC.

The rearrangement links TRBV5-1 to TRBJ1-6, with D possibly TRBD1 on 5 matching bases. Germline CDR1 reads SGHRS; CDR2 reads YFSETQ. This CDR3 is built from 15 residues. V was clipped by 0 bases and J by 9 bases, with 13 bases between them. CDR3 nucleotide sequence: TGCGCCAGCAGCTTGGGGGAGGGGTCGGCTTCACCCCTCCACTTT. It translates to CASSLGEGSASPLHF.

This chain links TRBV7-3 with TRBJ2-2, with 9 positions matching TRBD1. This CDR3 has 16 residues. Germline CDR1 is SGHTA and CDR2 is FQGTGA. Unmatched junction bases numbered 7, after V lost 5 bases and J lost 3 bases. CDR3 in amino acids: CASSRTGEDDTGELFF. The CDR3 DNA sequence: TGTGCCAGCAGCCGGACAGGGGAAGATGACACCGGGGAGCTGTTTTTT.

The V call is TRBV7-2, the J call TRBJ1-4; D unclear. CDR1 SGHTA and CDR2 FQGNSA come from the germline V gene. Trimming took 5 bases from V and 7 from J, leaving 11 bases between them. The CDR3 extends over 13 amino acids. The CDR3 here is CASSPDFSEKLFF. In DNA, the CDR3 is TGTGCCAGCAGCCCAGATTTTTCTGAAAAACTGTTTTTT.

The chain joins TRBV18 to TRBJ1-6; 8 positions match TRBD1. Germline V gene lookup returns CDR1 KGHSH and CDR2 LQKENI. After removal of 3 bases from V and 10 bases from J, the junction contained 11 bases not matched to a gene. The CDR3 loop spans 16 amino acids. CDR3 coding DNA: TGTGCCAGCTCACCCCTAAGCGGACAGGGAGGATCACCCCTCCACTTT. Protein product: CASSPLSGQGGSPLHF.

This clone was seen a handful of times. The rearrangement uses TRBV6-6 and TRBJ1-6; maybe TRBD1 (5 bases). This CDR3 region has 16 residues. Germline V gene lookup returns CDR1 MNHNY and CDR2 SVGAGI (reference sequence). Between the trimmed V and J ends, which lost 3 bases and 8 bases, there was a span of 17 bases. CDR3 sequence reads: CASSYNRGGTDSPLHF. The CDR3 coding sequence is TGTGCCAGCAGTTATAATCGGGGAGGGACGGATTCACCCCTCCACTTT.

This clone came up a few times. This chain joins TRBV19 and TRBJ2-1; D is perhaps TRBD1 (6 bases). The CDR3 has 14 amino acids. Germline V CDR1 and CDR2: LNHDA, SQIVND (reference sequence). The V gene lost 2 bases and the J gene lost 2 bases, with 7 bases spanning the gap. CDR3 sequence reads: CASSIQGTYNEQFF. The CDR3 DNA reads TGTGCCAGTAGTATACAGGGGACCTACAATGAGCAGTTCTTC.

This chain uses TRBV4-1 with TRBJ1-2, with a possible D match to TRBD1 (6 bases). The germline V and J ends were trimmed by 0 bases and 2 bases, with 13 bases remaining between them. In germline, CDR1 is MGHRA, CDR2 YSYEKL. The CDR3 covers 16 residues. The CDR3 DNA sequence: TGCGCCAGCAGCCAAGATGTTTGGACAGCAAACTATGGCTACACCTTC. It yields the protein CASSQDVWTANYGYTF.